The rows below give T cell receptor beta chains drawn from one sample of a study of breast tumors, draining lymph nodes, adjacent tissues. TCRdb itself ran the multiplex PCR reads through MiXCR, one entry per CDR3 protein. The table lists 140,000 to 150,000 distinct CDR3 sequences, around a third of them singletons. Sequencing was carried out using axillary lymph node tissue. Receptor source: a female donor with breast cancer. Some clones in this sample may be carry-over from other donors' samples. The CDR3 runs from the conserved cysteine through the conserved F or W. A D gene is named only where the DNA matches it firmly. The size field is filled for only some rows; it gives once, few, many or a size class.

J gene: TRBJ2-3
D gene: TRBD1
V gene: TRBV7-9
clone size: many
CDR3 DNA: TGTGCCAGCAGCCAAGCAGGGGGCTCGGCAGATACGCAGTATTTT
CDR3 protein: CASSQAGGSADTQYF

J gene: TRBJ2-3
D gene: .
V gene: TRBV5-8
clone size: many
CDR3 DNA: TGTGCCAGCAGCTTCTCCGGACAGACAGATACGCAGTATTTT
CDR3 protein: CASSFSGQTDTQYF

J gene: TRBJ2-3
D gene: .
V gene: TRBV7-9
clone size: .
CDR3 DNA: TGTGCCAGCAGCTTAGCGCGGGACACAGATACGCAGTATTTT
CDR3 protein: CASSLARDTDTQYF

J gene: TRBJ2-3
D gene: TRBD2
V gene: TRBV11-2
clone size: many
CDR3 DNA: TGTGCCAGCAGCCTGCTAGCGGGGGGGACTGCAGATACGCAGTATTTT
CDR3 protein: CASSLLAGGTADTQYF

J gene: TRBJ2-1
D gene: .
V gene: TRBV7-8
clone size: .
CDR3 DNA: TGTGCCAGCAGCGCACTGGGGGCCTCCTACAATGAGCAGTTCTTC
CDR3 protein: CASSALGASYNEQFF

J gene: TRBJ2-3
D gene: TRBD2
V gene: TRBV6-5
clone size: many
CDR3 DNA: TGTGCCAGCAACCCTGGGGGGGAGACAGATACGCAGTATTTT
CDR3 protein: CASNPGGETDTQYF

J gene: TRBJ1-1
D gene: .
V gene: TRBV29-1
clone size: .
CDR3 DNA: TGCAGCGGAATCCAGGGAAGCTATCCTGAAGCTTTCTTT
CDR3 protein: CSGIQGSYPEAFF

J gene: TRBJ2-2
D gene: .
V gene: TRBV20-1
clone size: many
CDR3 DNA: TGCAGTGCTAGGCCTATGAGCACCGGGGAGCTGTTTTTT
CDR3 protein: CSARPMSTGELFF

J gene: TRBJ2-5
D gene: .
V gene: TRBV19
clone size: many
CDR3 DNA: TGTGCCAGTAGTATATCGGCCGATTTGAGGGAGACCCAGTACTTC
CDR3 protein: CASSISADLRETQYF

J gene: TRBJ2-3
D gene: TRBD1
V gene: TRBV6-2/TRBV6-3
clone size: many
CDR3 DNA: TGTGCCAGCAGCACACAGGGGCGCCCTTACACAGATACGCAGTATTTT
CDR3 protein: CASSTQGRPYTDTQYF

J gene: TRBJ2-3
D gene: .
V gene: TRBV7-9
clone size: .
CDR3 DNA: TGTGCCAGCAGCTCCTCGATGGATGAGCAGTATTTT
CDR3 protein: CASSSSMDEQYF

J gene: TRBJ1-5
D gene: .
V gene: TRBV12-3/TRBV12-4
clone size: many
CDR3 DNA: TGTGCCAGCAGCAATACAGGGAATCAGCCCCAGCATTTT
CDR3 protein: CASSNTGNQPQHF

J gene: TRBJ2-6
D gene: TRBD2
V gene: TRBV6-1
clone size: many
CDR3 DNA: TGTGCCAGCAGTGAAGCGGGGAGGGTGAACTCTGGGGCCAACGTCCTGACTTTC
CDR3 protein: CASSEAGRVNSGANVLTF

J gene: TRBJ2-2
D gene: .
V gene: TRBV4-1
clone size: .
CDR3 DNA: TGCGCCAGCAGCCAAGATCTTATGGCAGGGGAGCTGTTTTTT
CDR3 protein: CASSQDLMAGELFF

J gene: TRBJ2-1
D gene: .
V gene: TRBV6-1
clone size: many
CDR3 DNA: TGTGCCAGCAGTGTTGTTACTTCCGGTGAGCAGTTCTTC
CDR3 protein: CASSVVTSGEQFF

J gene: TRBJ1-1
D gene: .
V gene: TRBV6-5
clone size: .
CDR3 DNA: TGTGCCAGCAGGTACAGCGCCCCGAACACTGAAGCTTTCTTT
CDR3 protein: CASRYSAPNTEAFF

J gene: TRBJ1-6
D gene: TRBD1
V gene: TRBV7-9
clone size: many
CDR3 DNA: TGTGCCAGCGCACTATTGACAGGGCTTGATTCACCCCTCCACTTT
CDR3 protein: CASALLTGLDSPLHF

J gene: TRBJ1-5
D gene: .
V gene: TRBV7-8
clone size: many
CDR3 DNA: TGTGCCAGCAGCTCCACACGTCCCGCCAGGAATCAGCCCCAGCATTTT
CDR3 protein: CASSSTRPARNQPQHF

J gene: TRBJ1-6
D gene: TRBD1
V gene: TRBV9
clone size: many
CDR3 DNA: TGTGCCAGCAGCGGGATGGGACAGATTAATTCACCCCTCCACTTT
CDR3 protein: CASSGMGQINSPLHF

J gene: TRBJ2-3
D gene: .
V gene: TRBV11-2
clone size: many
CDR3 DNA: TGTGCCAGCAGCTCAAGGCTGACCGATACGCAGTATTTT
CDR3 protein: CASSSRLTDTQYF

J gene: TRBJ1-4
D gene: .
V gene: TRBV7-9
clone size: .
CDR3 DNA: TGTGCCAGCAGCTCCACAGGGACAACTAATGAAAAACTGTTTTTT
CDR3 protein: CASSSTGTTNEKLFF

J gene: TRBJ2-5
D gene: .
V gene: TRBV14
clone size: many
CDR3 DNA: TGTGCCAGCAGCCAAAGGCAGGTTAAAGAGACCCAGTCCTTC
CDR3 protein: CASSQRQVKETQSF

J gene: TRBJ1-2
D gene: .
V gene: TRBV19
clone size: many
CDR3 DNA: TGTGCCAGTACCCCCGAGGGCATCTATGGCTACACCTTC
CDR3 protein: CASTPEGIYGYTF

J gene: TRBJ1-6
D gene: TRBD1
V gene: TRBV19
clone size: .
CDR3 DNA: TGTGCCAGTGGGATCGACAGGGAGTCGAATTCACCCCTCCACTTT
CDR3 protein: CASGIDRESNSPLHF

J gene: TRBJ2-7
D gene: .
V gene: TRBV10-3
clone size: many
CDR3 DNA: TGTGCCATCAGACAGAACGACAAGTACTACGAGCAGTACTTC
CDR3 protein: CAIRQNDKYYEQYF

J gene: TRBJ2-3
D gene: TRBD2
V gene: TRBV11-2
clone size: .
CDR3 DNA: TGTGCTAGACGGGGCGGGGGGAGCACAGATACGCAGTATTTT
CDR3 protein: CARRGGGSTDTQYF

J gene: TRBJ2-3
D gene: TRBD1
V gene: TRBV20-1
clone size: .
CDR3 DNA: TGCAGTGCTAGAGTTGGAAAACGCCCGGGACAGGGAAGGGCAGATACGCAGTATTTT
CDR3 protein: CSARVGKRPGQGRADTQYF

J gene: TRBJ2-3
D gene: TRBD2
V gene: TRBV5-1
clone size: .
CDR3 DNA: TGCGCCAGCAGCAGGTCCGGGACTAGCGGGGCCACAGATACGCAGTATTTT
CDR3 protein: CASSRSGTSGATDTQYF

J gene: TRBJ2-2
D gene: .
V gene: TRBV6-2/TRBV6-3
clone size: many
CDR3 DNA: TGTGCCAGCAGTTTGTTCCCAGTGAACACCGGGGAGCTGTTTTTT
CDR3 protein: CASSLFPVNTGELFF

J gene: TRBJ1-6
D gene: TRBD1
V gene: TRBV20-1
clone size: .
CDR3 DNA: TGCGGTGCCCCACAGGGGGCCTCTGGGTCTTCACCCCTCCACTTT
CDR3 protein: CGAPQGASGSSPLHF

J gene: TRBJ2-7
D gene: .
V gene: TRBV12-3/TRBV12-4
clone size: .
CDR3 DNA: TGTGCCAGCAGTCACCCTCCCGGACAGCGGGGCCAGTACTTC
CDR3 protein: CASSHPPGQRGQYF

J gene: TRBJ1-4
D gene: .
V gene: TRBV18
clone size: many
CDR3 DNA: TGTGCCAGCTCCCTGGTTTTGGATGAAAAACTGTTTTTT
CDR3 protein: CASSLVLDEKLFF

J gene: TRBJ2-7
D gene: TRBD2
V gene: TRBV28
clone size: many
CDR3 DNA: TGTGCCAGCAGTTTAAGCGGGGGAACCTACGAGCAGTACTTC
CDR3 protein: CASSLSGGTYEQYF

J gene: TRBJ1-5
D gene: TRBD1
V gene: TRBV7-2
clone size: many
CDR3 DNA: TGTGCCAGCAGCTTAGCAGGACAGGGGGCTGTTGGCAATCAGCCCCAGCATTTT
CDR3 protein: CASSLAGQGAVGNQPQHF

J gene: TRBJ2-4
D gene: TRBD1
V gene: TRBV20-1
clone size: many
CDR3 DNA: TGCAGTGCTCGCCTGGGACAGGTATTAGCCAAAAACATTCAGTACTTC
CDR3 protein: CSARLGQVLAKNIQYF

J gene: TRBJ1-5
D gene: .
V gene: TRBV30
clone size: few
CDR3 DNA: TGTGCCTGGAGTGGGGGCAGCAATAGCAATCAGCCCCAGCATTTT
CDR3 protein: CAWSGGSNSNQPQHF

J gene: TRBJ1-3
D gene: .
V gene: TRBV6-2/TRBV6-3
clone size: .
CDR3 DNA: TGTGCCAGCAGACAGGTCTGGGACTCTGGAAACACCATACATTTT
CDR3 protein: CASRQVWDSGNTIHF

J gene: TRBJ1-5
D gene: .
V gene: TRBV19
clone size: once
CDR3 DNA: TGCGCCAGTAACCCCTGGGGCAATCAGCCCCAGCATTTT
CDR3 protein: CASNPWGNQPQHF

J gene: TRBJ1-6
D gene: TRBD1
V gene: TRBV14
clone size: many
CDR3 DNA: TGTGCCAGCAGCCGCCTGGGAGGGGGCGAATCACCCCTCCACTTT
CDR3 protein: CASSRLGGGESPLHF

J gene: TRBJ1-5
D gene: TRBD1
V gene: TRBV6-2/TRBV6-3
clone size: many
CDR3 DNA: TGTGCCAGCAGTCTTCGACAGGGGTTCAATCAGCCCCAGCATTTT
CDR3 protein: CASSLRQGFNQPQHF

J gene: TRBJ2-7
D gene: TRBD1
V gene: TRBV6-1
clone size: .
CDR3 DNA: TGTGCCAGCAGTCAAGCGATCCGGGACAGGGGGACCTACGAGCAGTACTTC
CDR3 protein: CASSQAIRDRGTYEQYF

J gene: TRBJ1-1
D gene: .
V gene: TRBV30
clone size: .
CDR3 DNA: TGTGCCTGGACAAGGGGGGCCGGTATGAACACTGAAGCTTTCTTT
CDR3 protein: CAWTRGAGMNTEAFF

J gene: TRBJ1-4
D gene: .
V gene: TRBV19
clone size: many
CDR3 DNA: TGTGCCAGTAGTTTCTCAGGGGCGTTTAATGAAAAACTGTTTTTT
CDR3 protein: CASSFSGAFNEKLFF

J gene: TRBJ1-6
D gene: TRBD1
V gene: TRBV11-2
clone size: many
CDR3 DNA: TGTGCCAGCAGCTGGGACAGGGGGTTGCGTAATTCACCCCTCCACTTT
CDR3 protein: CASSWDRGLRNSPLHF

J gene: TRBJ2-2
D gene: TRBD2
V gene: TRBV2
clone size: .
CDR3 DNA: TGTGCCAGCACCGGGGGGGTATACACCGGGGAGCTGTTTTTT
CDR3 protein: CASTGGVYTGELFF

J gene: TRBJ2-2
D gene: TRBD1
V gene: TRBV7-3
clone size: many
CDR3 DNA: TGTGCCAGCAGCTCAACACGGGACAGCGCGAACACCGGGGAGCTGTTTTTT
CDR3 protein: CASSSTRDSANTGELFF

J gene: TRBJ1-6
D gene: .
V gene: TRBV7-2
clone size: .
CDR3 DNA: TGTGCCAGCAGCTCCCCCCCTGCAGGTTTAAGTTCACCCCTCCACTTT
CDR3 protein: CASSSPPAGLSSPLHF

J gene: TRBJ1-5
D gene: .
V gene: TRBV3-1
clone size: .
CDR3 DNA: TGTGCCAGCAGCCAAGTTGGACAGCCCCAGCATTTT
CDR3 protein: CASSQVGQPQHF

J gene: TRBJ1-2
D gene: .
V gene: TRBV6-1
clone size: .
CDR3 DNA: TGTGCCAGCGGTGAAGGGGGAAACTATGGCTACACCTTC
CDR3 protein: CASGEGGNYGYTF

J gene: TRBJ1-2
D gene: TRBD1
V gene: TRBV25-1
clone size: .
CDR3 DNA: TGTGCTAGAGAGGGACAGGGTTACTATGGCTACACCTTC
CDR3 protein: CAREGQGYYGYTF